The clone carrying this T cell receptor (beta chain) occurred many times. This entry is derived from a study of T cells in Graves' hyperthyroidism and ophthalmopathy. Researchers took RNA transcripts and amplified the TCR beta CDR3 regions from them. In the first-round RT-PCR of the TCR CDR3, the HTBI primer set was used. Each CDR3 protein gets one entry after TCRdb re-called the multiplex PCR reads with MiXCR. This table has around 280,000 distinct CDR3 sequences, about 13% appearing once. The germline CDR1 and CDR2 sequences are MNHNS and SASEGT. V was cut by 8 bases and J by 2 bases, with 18 bases left in between. This CDR3 contains 15 residues.

V usage is TRBV6-1 and J usage is TRBJ2-5, with D possibly being TRBD1 or TRBD2 (7 bases each). The sample was blood. The clonotype was recovered from a woman in her forties with Graves' hyperthyroidism. CDR3 protein: CASVQSGGGQETQYF. CDR3 coding DNA: TGTGCCAGCGTGCAGTCAGGGGGAGGGCAAGAGACCCAGTACTTC.